Here is one TCR beta chain with its context. Its antigen remains unknown. This record comes from a study of OX40 agonist ivuxolimab in advanced cancers. Overall study context: Earlier anti-PD-1, anti-PD-L1 or anti-CTLA-4 therapy was permitted; roughly 40% had received some.

Study-wide findings and caveats: Blood T cells, both CD4+ and CD8+, expanded clonally by week 6 at 0.1 to 3.0 mg/kg. Nonresponders included some who also had low normalized T-cell clonal expansion.

Repertoires were generated with immunoSEQ multiplex PCR, while TCRdb's copy carries only in-frame clones and drops some. The sample has about 85,000 clones; just over 85% are singletons. CDR1 is GTSNPN and CDR2 is SVGIG in the germline V gene (reference sequence). V shed 0 bases and J shed 9 bases, with 18 bases lying between them. CDR3 length equals 16 residues. The TCR comes from an adult with an advanced solid tumor such as melanoma, head and neck, liver or kidney cancer. This specimen consisted of CD4+ or CD8+ T cells sorted from blood, obtained in a trial of the OX40 agonist ivuxolimab. The V gene is TRBV30, the J gene TRBJ1-6; the D gene is possibly TRBD1 (6 bases). The CDR3 reads CAWSVYARRGGSPLHF. The CDR3 DNA follows: TGTGCCTGGAGTGTATATGCGAGAAGAGGGGGTTCACCCCTCCACTTT.